This T cell receptor (beta chain) was obtained from a study of breast tumors, draining lymph nodes, adjacent tissues. This clonotype was seen many times. What it recognizes is unknown. Axillary draining lymph nodes of breast cancer patients supplied the node samples. Study-level results: Luminal-like breast cancer showed significantly greater tumor-nontumor repertoire similarity than basal-like breast cancer did. Data only fit, rather than demonstrated, lymph node origin of most tumor T cells. Tumors had less TCR diversity than lymph nodes, more than nontumor tissue.

V gave up 0 bases and J gave up 0 bases, with 12 bases separating them. The germline gives CDR1 DFQATT, CDR2 SNEGSKA (reference sequence). The CDR3 runs 15 residues. One entry per CDR3 protein, called by TCRdb with MiXCR from the multiplex PCR reads. This sample carries 200,000 to 250,000 distinct CDR3 sequences, approximately 36% of them seen once, and the ten largest clones take 3.6%. The chain carries TRBV20-1 and TRBJ2-7; maybe TRBD2 (5 bases). This sequence originates from a female donor with breast cancer. Some clones in this sample may be carry-over from other donors' samples. Sequencing was carried out using axillary lymph node tissue. CDR3 nucleotide sequence: TGCAGTGCTAGAGATCCGGAGCGGAGCTCCTACGAGCAGTACTTC. This sequence encodes CSARDPERSSYEQYF.